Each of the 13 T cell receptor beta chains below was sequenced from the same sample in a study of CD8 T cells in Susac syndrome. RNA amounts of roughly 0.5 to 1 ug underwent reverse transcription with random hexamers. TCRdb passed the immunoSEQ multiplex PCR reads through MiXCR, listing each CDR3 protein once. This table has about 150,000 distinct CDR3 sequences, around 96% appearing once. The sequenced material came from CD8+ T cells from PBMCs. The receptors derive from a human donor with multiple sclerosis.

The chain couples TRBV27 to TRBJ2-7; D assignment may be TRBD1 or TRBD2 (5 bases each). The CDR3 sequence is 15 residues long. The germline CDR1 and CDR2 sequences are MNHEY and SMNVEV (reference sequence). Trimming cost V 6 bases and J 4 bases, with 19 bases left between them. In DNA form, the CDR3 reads TGTGCCAGCAGGCTCGGGCGGGCAGGGAGTTACGAGCAGTACTTC. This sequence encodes CASRLGRAGSYEQYF.

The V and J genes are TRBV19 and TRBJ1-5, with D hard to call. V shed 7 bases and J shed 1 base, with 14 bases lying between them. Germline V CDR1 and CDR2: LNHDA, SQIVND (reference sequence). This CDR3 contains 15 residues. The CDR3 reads CASTWRRESNQPQHF. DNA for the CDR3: TGTGCCAGTACCTGGAGGAGGGAGAGCAATCAGCCCCAGCATTTT.

CDR3 loop: CASSFGLAEFTDTQYF. For the CDR3, the DNA is TGTGCCAGCAGCTTCGGACTAGCTGAATTCACAGATACGCAGTATTTT. The genes are TRBV7-9 and TRBJ2-3, with 8 bases that match TRBD2. Losses at the gene ends were 3 bases for V and 2 bases for J; bases not matched to a gene: 7. The germline V gene encodes CDR1 SEHNR and CDR2 FQNEAQ (reference sequence). The CDR3 extends over 16 amino acids. Combining the CDR3 with reference TRBV7-9 and TRBJ2-3 gives the whole variable domain DTGVSQNPRHKITKRGQNVTFRCDPISEHNRLYWYRQTLGQGPEFLTYFQNEAQLEKSRLLSDRFSAERPKGSFSTLEIQRTEQGDSAMYLCASSFGLAEFTDTQYFGPGTRLTVL.

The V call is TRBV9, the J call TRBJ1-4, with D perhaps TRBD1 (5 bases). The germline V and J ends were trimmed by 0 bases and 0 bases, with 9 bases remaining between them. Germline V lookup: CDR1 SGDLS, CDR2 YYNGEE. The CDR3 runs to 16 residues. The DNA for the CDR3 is TGTGCCAGCAGCGTAGGGCAGGGCGCAACTAATGAAAAACTGTTTTTT. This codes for CASSVGQGATNEKLFF.

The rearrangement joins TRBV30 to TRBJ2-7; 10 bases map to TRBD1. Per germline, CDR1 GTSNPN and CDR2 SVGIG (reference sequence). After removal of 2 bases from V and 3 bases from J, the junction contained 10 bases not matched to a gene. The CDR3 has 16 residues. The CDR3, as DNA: TGTGCCTGGAGTAAACCGGGACAGGGGAATCTCTACGAGCAGTACTTC. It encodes CAWSKPGQGNLYEQYF. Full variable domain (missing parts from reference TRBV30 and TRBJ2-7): SQTIHQWPATLVQPVGSPLSLECTVEGTSNPNLYWYRQAAGRGLQLLFYSVGIGQISSEVPQNLSASRPQDRQFILSSKKLLLSDSGFYLCAWSKPGQGNLYEQYFGPGTRLTVT.

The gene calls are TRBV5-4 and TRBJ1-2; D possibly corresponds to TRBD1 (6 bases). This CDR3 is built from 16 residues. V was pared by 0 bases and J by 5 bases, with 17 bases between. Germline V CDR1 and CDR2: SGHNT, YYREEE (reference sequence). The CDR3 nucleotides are TGTGCCAGCAGCTTGGGTGGCAGGGGATCAATATATGGCTACACCTTC. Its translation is CASSLGGRGSIYGYTF.

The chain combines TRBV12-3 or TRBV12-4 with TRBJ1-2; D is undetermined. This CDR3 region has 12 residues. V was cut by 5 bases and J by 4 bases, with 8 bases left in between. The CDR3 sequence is CASSPGSYGYTF. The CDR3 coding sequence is TGTGCCAGCAGTCCAGGTTCCTATGGCTACACCTTC.

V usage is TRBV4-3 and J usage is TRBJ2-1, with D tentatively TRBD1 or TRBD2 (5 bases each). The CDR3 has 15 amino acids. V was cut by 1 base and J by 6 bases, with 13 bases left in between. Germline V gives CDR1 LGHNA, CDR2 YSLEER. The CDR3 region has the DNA TGCGCCAGCAGCCAAGCGTCCAGGGAGCGCAATGAGCAGTTCTTC. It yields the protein CASSQASRERNEQFF.

The CDR3 is CASSPGDQVPEQYF. DNA for the CDR3: TGTGCCTCGAGCCCAGGGGACCAAGTCCCCGAGCAGTACTTC. The V call is TRBV7-9, the J call TRBJ2-7; weak D call: TRBD1 (6 bases). Trimming took 11 bases from V and 6 from J, leaving 23 bases between them. The CDR3 spans 14 residues. Germline V gives CDR1 SEHNR, CDR2 FQNEAQ (reference sequence).

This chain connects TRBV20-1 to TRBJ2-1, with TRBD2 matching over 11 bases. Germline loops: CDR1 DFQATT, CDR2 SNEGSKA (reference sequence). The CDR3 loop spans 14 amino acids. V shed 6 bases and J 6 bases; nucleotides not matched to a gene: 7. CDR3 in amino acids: CSALTSGELNEQFF. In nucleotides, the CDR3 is TGCAGTGCGCTGACTAGCGGGGAACTCAATGAGCAGTTCTTC.

CDR3 nucleotide sequence: TGTGCCAGCAGCCTATCTAGACAGTTCACTGAAGCTTTCTTT. This translates into CASSLSRQFTEAFF. The chain employs TRBV7-6 and TRBJ1-1, with D possibly being TRBD1 (5 bases). Looked up from germline, CDR1 is SGHVS and CDR2 is FNYEAQ. The CDR3 covers 14 residues. V was shortened by 5 bases and J by 4 bases, with 14 bases between the two germline ends. Looking up the rest from reference TRBV7-6 and TRBJ1-1 gives the full variable domain: GAGVSQSPRYKVTKRGQDVALRCDPISGHVSLYWYRQALGQGPEFLTYFNYEAQQDKSGLPNDRFSAERPEGSISTLTIQRTEQRDSAMYRCASSLSRQFTEAFFGQGTRLTVV.

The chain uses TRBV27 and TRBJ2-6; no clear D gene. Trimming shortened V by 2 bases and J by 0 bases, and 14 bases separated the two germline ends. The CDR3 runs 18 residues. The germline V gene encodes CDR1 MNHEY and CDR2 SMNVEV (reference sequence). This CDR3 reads CASSLRTLSGSGANVLTF. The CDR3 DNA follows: TGTGCCAGCAGTTTACGGACGCTCTCAGGCTCTGGGGCCAACGTCCTGACTTTC.

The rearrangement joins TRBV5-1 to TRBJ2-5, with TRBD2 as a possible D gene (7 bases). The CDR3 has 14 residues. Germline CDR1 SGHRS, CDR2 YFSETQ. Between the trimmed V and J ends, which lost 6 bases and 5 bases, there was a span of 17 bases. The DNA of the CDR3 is TGCGCCAGCACCCCGGCGGGGGCTTGGGAGACCCAGTACTTC. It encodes CASTPAGAWETQYF.